Presented here are 29 T cell receptor beta chains from one specimen sequenced in a study of breast tumors, draining lymph nodes, adjacent tissues (dated by TCRdb to 2015 to 2016). Receptor libraries were prepared by multiplex PCR. The sequencer listed for this sample is Illumina HiSeq 2000. TCRdb ran its own pipeline on the public reads, namely fastp trimming at Q25 and MiXCR clone calling, and kept in-frame beta chains. Rows matching on CDR3 protein sequence are summarized as one entry with the most common DNA and genes. The sample includes over 200,000 distinct CDR3 sequences, with roughly 32% observed a single time. The top ten clonotypes cover just over 1.4% of the sample. Lymph node samples were obtained from the axillary draining lymph nodes of breast cancer patients. Material for sequencing was axillary lymph node tissue. The receptor set was obtained from a female donor with breast cancer. Some clones in this sample may be carry-over from other donors' samples.

This clonotype was counted at least ten times. The chain is built from TRBV7-2 and TRBJ2-5; D uncertain. Germline loops: CDR1 SGHTA, CDR2 FQGNSA. The germline V and J ends were trimmed by 2 bases and 4 bases, with 17 bases remaining between them. The CDR3 consists of 16 residues. In nucleotides, the CDR3 is TGTGCCAGCAGCTTACAGGTCACAGCCCCCTCAGAGACCCAGTACTTC. Translated: CASSLQVTAPSETQYF.

This clonotype was counted ten times or more. The chain links TRBV7-9 to TRBJ1-3; the D is unclear. CDR3 size: 12 residues. CDR1 is SEHNR, CDR2 FQNEAQ, per germline (reference sequence). The V end lost 2 bases, the J end lost 3 bases, and 2 bases lay between the germline ends. CDR3 coding DNA: TGTGCCAGCAGCTTAATTGGAAACACCATATATTTT. Translating gives CASSLIGNTIYF.

The chain recombines TRBV19 with TRBJ2-5, with D tentatively TRBD1 or TRBD2 (5 bases each). The CDR3 extends over 12 amino acids. Germline V gene data show CDR1 as LNHDA and CDR2 as SQIVND (reference sequence). V was cut by 5 bases and J by 5 bases, with 9 bases left in between. The CDR3 coding sequence is TGTGCCAGTAGTTCCGGGACGGAGACCCAGTACTTC. Protein product: CASSSGTETQYF.

This clonotype has at least ten counts. This chain joins TRBV2 and TRBJ2-3, with TRBD1 matching over 12 bases. In germline, CDR1 is SNHLY, CDR2 FYNNEI. The CDR3 length is 15 residues. With V trimmed by 6 bases and J by 5 bases, 6 bases remained unmatched. This CDR3 reads CASSRDRGRGDTQYF. Here the CDR3 DNA reads TGTGCCAGCAGCAGGGACAGGGGGCGCGGAGATACGCAGTATTTT.

V is TRBV7-9 and J is TRBJ1-4; perhaps TRBD1 as D (6 bases). CDR3 length: 16 residues. The V end was cut by 7 bases, the J end by 6 bases, with 21 bases between. Germline CDR1 and CDR2: SEHNR and FQNEAQ (reference sequence). The CDR3 spells CASTPTGGTADEKLFF. The CDR3 coding sequence is TGTGCCAGCACCCCCACGGGGGGCACGGCTGATGAAAAACTGTTTTTT.

J is TRBJ1-4 and V is TRBV3-1; 10 bases agree with TRBD1. The CDR3 length is 15 residues. Trimming removed 5 bases from V and 5 bases from J; junction bases left unmatched: 5. Germline V gives CDR1 LGHDT, CDR2 YNNKEL (reference sequence). The CDR3 sequence: CASSKQGQGNEKLFF. DNA for the CDR3: TGTGCCAGCAGCAAACAGGGACAGGGGAATGAAAAACTGTTTTTT.

This clonotype was seen many times. The V call is TRBV7-2, the J call TRBJ2-7; no reliable D call. The CDR3 consists of 12 residues. CDR1 is SGHTA and CDR2 is FQGNSA in the germline V gene. V lost 2 bases to trimming and J lost 5 bases, with 7 bases between them. The chain's CDR3 is CASSLISDEQYF. For the CDR3, the DNA is TGTGCCAGCAGCTTAATTTCCGACGAGCAGTACTTC.

This clonotype showed up many times. The chain has TRBV7-3 and TRBJ1-6, with TRBD1 identical over 7 bases. The CDR3 runs to 14 residues. V dropped 5 bases and J dropped 6; count of bases not matched to a gene: 4. The V gene's germline CDR1 is SGHTA and CDR2 FQGTGA. Here the CDR3 reads CASSATGSNSPLHF. The CDR3, as DNA: TGTGCCAGCAGCGCGACAGGGTCTAATTCACCCCTCCACTTT.

This clonotype was detected ten times or more. The chain recombines TRBV7-2 with TRBJ2-2; 7 bases are a match to TRBD1. After removal of 5 bases from V and 8 bases from J, the junction contained 5 bases not matched to a gene. CDR3 length: 13 residues. Germline V CDR1 and CDR2: SGHTA, FQGNSA. In nucleotides, the CDR3 is TGTGCCAGCAGCATACACAGGGGAGGGGAGCTGTTTTTT. It encodes CASSIHRGGELFF.

There are many counts of this clonotype. The chain carries TRBV20-1 and TRBJ1-5; D perhaps matches TRBD1 (5 bases). The CDR3 contains 12 residues. V gave up 0 bases and J gave up 9 bases, with 9 bases separating them. CDR1 is DFQATT and CDR2 is SNEGSKA in the germline V gene (reference sequence). CDR3 amino acids: CSAREQGGPQHF. The CDR3 DNA reads TGCAGTGCTAGAGAGCAGGGCGGGCCCCAGCATTTT.

This clonotype has at least ten counts. The chain uses TRBV5-6 and TRBJ2-1, with D maybe TRBD1 (6 bases). Germline V gives CDR1 SGHDT, CDR2 YYEEEE. V shed 5 bases and J shed 10 bases, with 13 bases lying between them. CDR3 size: 12 residues. The CDR3 bases are TGTGCCAGCAGTCCTGGACAGTACGAGCAGTTCTTC. Its translation is CASSPGQYEQFF. Full variable domain (outside the CDR3, taken from reference TRBV5-6 and TRBJ2-1): DAGVTQSPTHLIKTRGQQVTLRCSPKSGHDTVSWYQQALGQGPQFIFQYYEEEERQRGNFPDRFSGHQFPNYSSELNVNALLLGDSALYLCASSPGQYEQFFGPGTRLTVL.

The CDR3 region has the DNA TGCAGCGCTCCGGACAGATCGAACACTGAAGCTTTCTTT. Encoded protein: CSAPDRSNTEAFF. The chain employs TRBV29-1 and TRBJ1-1; D may be TRBD1 (6 bases). Per the germline V gene, CDR1 is SQVTM and CDR2 is ANQGSEA. V lost 7 bases and J lost 1, with 13 bases in between. CDR3 length: 13 amino acids.

The chain uses TRBV4-1 and TRBJ1-1; D remains unclear. This CDR3 has 13 amino acids. Germline V lookup: CDR1 MGHRA, CDR2 YSYEKL. With 3 bases removed from V and 7 bases from J, the gap between germline ends came to 12 bases. The CDR3 DNA sequence: TGCGCCAGCAGCCACGATTACCACGGTGAAGCTTTCTTT. This gives the protein CASSHDYHGEAFF.

This clonotype was found many times. This chain links TRBV2 with TRBJ2-1; TRBD2 agrees at 7 bases. The CDR3 has 16 residues. Germline CDR1 and CDR2: SNHLY and FYNNEI. With 8 bases clipped from V and 3 bases from J, the junction kept 13 bases outside the gene matches. The CDR3 reads CASGPATSRNYNEQFF. CDR3 in DNA: TGTGCCAGCGGCCCCGCGACTAGCAGAAACTACAATGAGCAGTTCTTC.

In this sample, this clonotype turned up many times. The genes are TRBV19 and TRBJ2-7; possibly TRBD2 for D (6 bases). Germline CDR1 LNHDA, CDR2 SQIVND (reference sequence). Between the trimmed V and J ends, which lost 5 bases and 4 bases, there was a span of 15 bases. This CDR3 has 14 residues. CDR3 bases: TGTGCCAGTAGTCCGGGGGTTCTGGGTTACGAGCAGTACTTC. Its translation: CASSPGVLGYEQYF.

At least ten counts were recorded for this clonotype. The J gene is TRBJ2-1, the V gene TRBV15, with a weak D call TRBD2 (6 bases). The CDR3 has 14 residues. The germline CDR1 and CDR2 sequences are LNHNV and YYDKDF (reference sequence). V was pared by 11 bases and J by 0 bases, with 14 bases between. The chain's CDR3 is CASGGRVSYNEQFF. CDR3 DNA sequence: TGTGCCTCAGGAGGGCGGGTCTCCTACAATGAGCAGTTCTTC.

This clonotype has ten or more counts. The chain has TRBV7-2 and TRBJ2-7; 8 nucleotides agree with TRBD1. The V gene's germline CDR1 is SGHTA and CDR2 FQGNSA. V shed 5 bases and J 3 bases; nucleotides not matched to a gene: 9. The CDR3 has 15 amino acids. The CDR3 spells CASSLRRQGNYEQYF. The CDR3 bases are TGTGCCAGCAGCCTTAGAAGACAGGGGAACTACGAGCAGTACTTC.

In this sample, this clonotype turned up many times. This chain uses TRBV5-1 with TRBJ2-2, with 7 positions matching TRBD2. Trimming at V came to 2 bases and at J to 7 bases, leaving 8 bases not matched to a gene. CDR3 length equals 15 residues. CDR1 is SGHRS and CDR2 is YFSETQ in the germline V gene. The CDR3: CASSFGAGYNGELFF. CDR3 DNA: TGCGCCAGCAGCTTCGGAGCGGGATATAACGGGGAGCTGTTTTTT.

This clonotype was detected many times. J is TRBJ1-5 and V is TRBV6-1, with 9 bases aligning to TRBD1. The length of the CDR3 is 14 residues. With 3 bases clipped from V and 6 bases from J, the junction kept 3 bases outside the gene matches. The V gene's germline CDR1 is MNHNS and CDR2 SASEGT. This CDR3 reads CASSDTGGVQPQHF. In nucleotides, the CDR3 is TGTGCCAGCAGTGACACAGGGGGCGTTCAGCCCCAGCATTTT.

To note about this clonotype: One end of the junction varies from germline; a read error may be responsible. The chain uses TRBV11-2 and TRBJ2-3; D perhaps matches TRBD2 (5 bases). The germline V gene encodes CDR1 SGHAT and CDR2 FQNNGV. This CDR3 is 15 amino acids long. The CDR3 bases are TGCGCTAGCAGCTTTAGCGAGAGTTCCCCAGATACGCAGTATTTT. Translating it yields CASSFSESSPDTQYF.

This clonotype was observed at least ten times. The chain links TRBV6-5 to TRBJ1-2; TRBD1 is a possible D gene (6 bases). Trimming removed 7 bases from V and 4 bases from J, with 13 bases in between. CDR1 is MNHEY and CDR2 is SVGAGI in the germline V gene. This CDR3 contains 13 residues. CDR3 in DNA: TGTGCCAGCATGAAGGACAGAAGCTATGGCTACACCTTC. Its protein is CASMKDRSYGYTF.

The chain links TRBV3-1 to TRBJ1-1; TRBD1 agrees at 9 bases. The V gene's germline CDR1 is LGHDT and CDR2 YNNKEL (reference sequence). This CDR3 is 13 amino acids long. The ends lost 5 bases at V and 12 bases at J; junction bases unmatched: 10. The DNA of the CDR3 is TGTGCCAGCAGCTCCGAAGGGACAGGGAAGACTTTCTTT. This encodes CASSSEGTGKTFF.

The chain recombines TRBV9 with TRBJ2-3; no clear D. Trimming removed 0 bases from V and 6 bases from J, with 8 bases in between. The CDR3 is 13 residues long. Germline V gene sequence: CDR1 SGDLS, CDR2 YYNGEE. The CDR3 bases are TGTGCCAGCAGCGTAGGAGGAGAGGATACGCAGTATTTT. This encodes CASSVGGEDTQYF. Variable domain in full (rest from reference TRBV9 and TRBJ2-3): DSGVTQTPKHLITATGQRVTLRCSPRSGDLSVYWYQQSLDQGLQFLIQYYNGEERAKGNILERFSAQQFPDLHSELNLSSLELGDSALYFCASSVGGEDTQYFGPGTRLTVL.

This clonotype was seen many times. V usage is TRBV5-1 and J usage is TRBJ2-3; D not certain. V lost 4 bases and J lost 4, with 4 bases in between. CDR3 size: 11 residues. CDR1 is SGHRS, CDR2 YFSETQ, per germline. The CDR3 region has the DNA TGCGCCAGCAGCGATGCAGATACGCAGTATTTT. Amino acid sequence: CASSDADTQYF.

In its sample, this clonotype was seen many times. This chain links TRBV30 with TRBJ2-7, with D possibly TRBD2 on 6 matching bases. V gave up 0 bases and J gave up 1 base, with 13 bases separating them. CDR1 GTSNPN and CDR2 SVGIG come from the germline V gene (reference sequence). The CDR3 totals 15 residues. CDR3 coding DNA: TGTGCCTGGAGTGTACCCGGGAGCTGGTCCTACGAGCAGTACTTC. The encoded protein is CAWSVPGSWSYEQYF. The variable domain in full, completed from reference TRBV30 and TRBJ2-7, reads SQTIHQWPATLVQPVGSPLSLECTVEGTSNPNLYWYRQAAGRGLQLLFYSVGIGQISSEVPQNLSASRPQDRQFILSSKKLLLSDSGFYLCAWSVPGSWSYEQYFGPGTRLTVT.

This clonotype was recorded many times. V and J are TRBV30 and TRBJ2-7, with TRBD1 matching over 7 bases. Germline CDR1 reads GTSNPN; CDR2 reads SVGIG (reference sequence). Trimming cost V 2 bases and J 4 bases; bases outside gene matches: 5. The CDR3 totals 13 residues. CDR3 bases: TGTGCCTGGAGTAGGGGGCTGTCGTACGAGCAGTACTTC. Protein sequence: CAWSRGLSYEQYF.

This clonotype came up many times. The genes are TRBV13 and TRBJ2-2, with 9 bases fitting TRBD1. Per germline, CDR1 PRHDT and CDR2 FYEKMQ (reference sequence). V lost 4 bases and J lost 1; bases outside the gene matches: 1. CDR3 length: 15 amino acids. The CDR3 spells CASSWGQGNTGELFF. The CDR3 DNA follows: TGTGCCAGCAGCTGGGGACAGGGGAACACCGGGGAGCTGTTTTTT.

The rearrangement joins TRBV29-1 to TRBJ1-2; 9 bases match TRBD1. J gave up 8 bases and V 4 bases, and 8 bases lay outside the gene matches. This CDR3 is built from 13 residues. The germline CDR1 and CDR2 sequences are SQVTM and ANQGSEA. CDR3 in DNA: TGCAGCGTTGTGGACAGGGGAGACGAGGGCTACACCTTC. Residues: CSVVDRGDEGYTF.

This clonotype was detected ten times or more. The chain links TRBV6-6 to TRBJ2-3; D is uncertain. Germline CDR1 MNHNY, CDR2 SVGAGI (reference sequence). The CDR3 length is 14 residues. Trimming removed 8 bases from V and 2 bases from J, with 14 bases in between. DNA for the CDR3: TGTGCCAGCTCCCCCGCCCCTCTCACAGATACGCAGTATTTT. The encoded protein is CASSPAPLTDTQYF.